These 23 T cell receptor beta chains were sequenced from one sample in a study of a mutant IDH1 vaccine in newly diagnosed glioma. Sequencing used immunoSEQ multiplex PCR; TCRdb keeps in-frame clones, though not all of them. The data hold approximately 28,000 clones, with roughly 80% observed a single time. Time point specified: week 35, safety follow-up. All doses held 300 ug of mutant IDH1 20-mer peptide, with topical imiquimod. Their specific antigens are unknown. Sequenced material: PBMCs, taken from a glioma patient whose treatment included an IDH1 peptide vaccine. The receptors here all came from a man aged 30 to 39 with glioma.

This clone showed up just once. This chain connects TRBV7-3 to TRBJ2-7; tentatively, D is TRBD2 (6 bases). Germline V lookup: CDR1 SGHTA, CDR2 FQGTGA. The CDR3 has 15 residues. V was shortened by 5 bases and J by 4 bases, with 18 bases between the two germline ends. Written as DNA, the CDR3 is TGTGCCAGCAGCCATGGGGTGGGTAGCGGTTACGAGCAGTACTTC. Its translation is CASSHGVGSGYEQYF.

This clone was seen only once. The chain couples TRBV7-8 to TRBJ1-2; 8 bases align to TRBD1. V trimming: 5 bases; J trimming: 7 bases; junction bases outside the gene matches: 9. Germline V gene data show CDR1 as SGHVS and CDR2 as FQNEAQ. The CDR3 is 14 residues long. CDR3 coding DNA: TGTGCCAGCAGCCCCAGACAGGGGTTAGCTGGCTACACCTTC. Translated, it gives CASSPRQGLAGYTF.

The V call is TRBV19, the J call TRBJ1-2, with a tentative D call TRBD1 (5 bases). V was cut by 1 base and J by 7 bases, with 22 bases left in between. CDR3 size: 17 residues. Germline lookup yields CDR1 LNHDA and CDR2 SQIVND (reference sequence). This CDR3 is CASSIGGTSRVVTGYTF. The CDR3 DNA sequence: TGTGCCAGTAGTATAGGCGGGACTTCTCGTGTAGTTACTGGCTACACCTTC.

In this sample, this clone turned up a few times. The chain recombines TRBV19 with TRBJ1-1; perhaps TRBD1 as D (5 bases). V gave up 3 bases and J gave up 6 bases, with 14 bases separating them. The CDR3 is 14 amino acids. CDR1 and CDR2 (germline): LNHDA, SQIVND (reference sequence). CDR3 amino acids: CASSIGGNGPEAFF. CDR3 nucleotides: TGTGCCAGTAGTATCGGGGGGAACGGGCCTGAAGCTTTCTTT. The whole variable domain, remainder taken from reference TRBV19 and TRBJ1-1, is DGGITQSPKYLFRKEGQNVTLSCEQNLNHDAMYWYRQDPGQGLRLIYYSQIVNDFQKGDIAEGYSVSREKKESFPLTVTSAQKNPTAFYLCASSIGGNGPEAFFGQGTRLTVV.

V gene TRBV6-1 combines with J gene TRBJ2-7, with D unclear. The V gene lost 1 base and the J gene lost 3 bases, with 13 bases spanning the gap. Per the germline V gene, CDR1 is MNHNS and CDR2 is SASEGT. The CDR3 extends over 15 amino acids. CDR3 protein: CASSEETLEGYEQYF. Written as DNA, the CDR3 is TGTGCCAGCAGTGAAGAAACCCTCGAAGGCTACGAGCAGTACTTC.

This clone showed up just a few times. The gene calls are TRBV19 and TRBJ2-2; possibly TRBD1 or TRBD2 for D (5 bases each). CDR3 length equals 13 residues. Between the trimmed V and J ends, which lost 6 bases and 6 bases, there was a span of 11 bases. Looked up from germline, CDR1 is LNHDA and CDR2 is SQIVND (reference sequence). DNA of the CDR3: TGTGCCAGTAGCTTTGGGGGACCCGGGGAGCTGTTTTTT. The encoded protein is CASSFGGPGELFF.

The gene calls are TRBV19 and TRBJ2-5; D is ambiguous. V was cut by 4 bases and J by 3 bases, with 15 bases left in between. CDR3 length: 15 amino acids. Germline loops: CDR1 LNHDA, CDR2 SQIVND (reference sequence). DNA for the CDR3: TGTGCCAGTAGTAGGTATGCGGCTACAAAAGAGACCCAGTACTTC. Protein sequence: CASSRYAATKETQYF.

This clone was detected only once. The chain combines TRBV7-9 with TRBJ2-3, with D perhaps given as TRBD1 or TRBD2 (5 bases each). V lost 2 bases, J lost 0 bases, and 12 bases lay in between. The CDR3 has 16 amino acids. Germline assignment: CDR1 SEHNR and CDR2 FQNEAQ (reference sequence). The CDR3 coding sequence is TGTGCCAGCAGCTTATCTGGGACGGAAAGCACAGATACGCAGTATTTT. It yields the protein CASSLSGTESTDTQYF.

V is TRBV6-5 and J is TRBJ1-1; possible D gene TRBD1, 6 bases. CDR3 length: 13 residues. V gave up 7 bases and J gave up 1 base, with 10 bases separating them. Germline V lookup: CDR1 MNHEY, CDR2 SVGAGI. CDR3 amino acids: CASNLQGNTEAFF. Here the CDR3 DNA reads TGTGCCAGCAACCTACAGGGGAACACTGAAGCTTTCTTT.

The genes are TRBV28 and TRBJ2-2; the D gene is possibly TRBD1 (6 bases). CDR1 is MDHEN and CDR2 is SYDVKM in the germline V gene. Trimming took 4 bases from V and 0 from J, leaving 12 bases between them. The CDR3 spans 16 residues. CDR3 residues: CASSSYRAANTGELFF. The CDR3 nucleotides read TGTGCCAGCAGTTCTTACAGGGCCGCGAACACCGGGGAGCTGTTTTTT.

The chain joins TRBV29-1 to TRBJ2-2, with D possibly TRBD2 on 6 matching bases. Germline CDR1 is SQVTM and CDR2 is ANQGSEA. The CDR3 extends over 14 amino acids. V was clipped by 2 bases and J by 8 bases, with 15 bases between them. DNA of the CDR3: TGCAGCGTTGAATATCAGCAGCGGGTTGGGGAGCTGTTTTTT. This encodes CSVEYQQRVGELFF.

This chain links TRBV5-1 with TRBJ2-1; 8 positions match TRBD2. V lost 2 bases, J lost 8 bases, and 6 bases stayed unmatched. The CDR3 spans 14 residues. Germline CDR1 is SGHRS and CDR2 is YFSETQ. The CDR3 nucleotides read TGCGCCAGCAGCTTCCGGGGGGGGATCGATGAGCAGTTCTTC. Protein sequence: CASSFRGGIDEQFF.

V gene TRBV6-6 combines with J gene TRBJ1-5; D is perhaps TRBD1 (5 bases). The germline gives CDR1 MNHNY, CDR2 SVGAGI (reference sequence). Trimming removed 5 bases at V and 7 bases at J, with 12 bases between. The CDR3 has 13 amino acids. CDR3 sequence: CASSLGGAQPQHF. The CDR3 nucleotides are TGTGCCAGCAGTCTCGGGGGAGCGCAGCCCCAGCATTTT.

This chain connects TRBV19 to TRBJ2-2; weak D call: TRBD1 (6 bases). Trimming stripped 2 bases from V and 6 bases from J, with 7 bases between. Germline CDR1 LNHDA, CDR2 SQIVND (reference sequence). The CDR3 extends over 13 amino acids. The CDR3 DNA reads as TGTGCCAGTAGTATATGGACAGCCGGGGAGCTGTTTTTT. It yields the protein CASSIWTAGELFF.

This clone came up a few times. This chain uses TRBV11-2 with TRBJ1-1; maybe TRBD1 (5 bases). Trimming cost V 4 bases and J 1 base, with 16 bases left between them. CDR3 length: 16 amino acids. Germline assignment: CDR1 SGHAT and CDR2 FQNNGV. CDR3 DNA sequence: TGTGCCAGCAGCTCAGGGTGGGGCATTCCGAACACTGAAGCTTTCTTT. Encoded protein: CASSSGWGIPNTEAFF. Full variable domain (remainder filled in from reference TRBV11-2 and TRBJ1-1): EAGVAQSPRYKIIEKRQSVAFWCNPISGHATLYWYQQILGQGPKLLIQFQNNGVVDDSQLPKDRFSAERLKGVDSTLKIQPAKLEDSAVYLCASSSGWGIPNTEAFFGQGTRLTVV.

This sequence joins TRBV5-4 and TRBJ1-4; D perhaps matches TRBD1 (6 bases). Trimming shortened V by 4 bases and J by 0 bases, and 10 bases separated the two germline ends. The CDR3 is made up of 15 amino acids. Germline CDR1 reads SGHNT; CDR2 reads YYREEE (reference sequence). CDR3 residues: CASSEGGTTNEKLFF. CDR3 DNA: TGTGCCAGCAGCGAGGGGGGGACAACTAATGAAAAACTGTTTTTT.

The chain uses TRBV5-1 and TRBJ2-3; 10 nucleotides align to TRBD2. The CDR3 is made up of 15 amino acids. Trimming cost V 0 bases and J 4 bases; bases outside gene matches: 2. The germline V gene encodes CDR1 SGHRS and CDR2 YFSETQ. The CDR3 sequence is CASSLEAGGPDTQYF. DNA of the CDR3: TGCGCCAGCAGCTTGGAAGCGGGGGGGCCAGATACGCAGTATTTT.

V is TRBV6-5 and J is TRBJ2-1; either TRBD1 or TRBD2 may supply D (6 bases each). The length of the CDR3 is 15 residues. Germline V CDR1 and CDR2: MNHEY, SVGAGI. V was cut by 5 bases and J by 6 bases, with 17 bases left in between. CDR3 region: CASSPRLGGFNEQFF. For the CDR3, the DNA is TGTGCCAGCAGTCCTAGACTAGGGGGGTTCAATGAGCAGTTCTTC.

The chain links TRBV10-3 to TRBJ1-4; D gene ambiguous. The germline V gene encodes CDR1 ENHRY and CDR2 SYGVKD. Trimming took 10 bases from V and 0 from J, leaving 18 bases between them. The CDR3 sequence is 16 residues long. For the CDR3, the DNA is TGTGCCACCGGACCGGAAAATGCCGCAACTAATGAAAAACTGTTTTTT. Its protein is CATGPENAATNEKLFF.

The chain uses TRBV29-1 and TRBJ1-4; possibly TRBD1 for D (6 bases). The germline V and J ends were trimmed by 5 bases and 0 bases, with 16 bases remaining between them. The CDR3 sequence is 16 residues long. The germline CDR1 and CDR2 sequences are SQVTM and ANQGSEA. The chain's CDR3 is CSVRQDSPSTNEKLFF. The CDR3, as DNA: TGCAGCGTTCGCCAGGACAGCCCCTCAACTAATGAAAAACTGTTTTTT.

This clone appeared a single time. The rearrangement joins TRBV6-1 to TRBJ2-7; 11 bases are a match to TRBD1. The CDR3 is 17 amino acids. Trimming at V came to 2 bases and at J to 1 base, leaving 7 bases not matched to a gene. The V gene's germline CDR1 is MNHNS and CDR2 SASEGT. CDR3 region: CASSEIVGDRGSYEQYF. The DNA of the CDR3 is TGTGCCAGCAGTGAAATAGTGGGGGACAGGGGGTCCTACGAGCAGTACTTC.

This chain connects TRBV4-1 to TRBJ2-7; D possibly corresponds to TRBD2 (5 bases). The CDR3 loop spans 15 amino acids. Trimming stripped 0 bases from V and 2 bases from J, with 11 bases between. Germline V lookup: CDR1 MGHRA, CDR2 YSYEKL. Here the CDR3 DNA reads TGCGCCAGCAGCCAAGATTTAGAGGGCCCCTACGAGCAGTACTTC. It specifies CASSQDLEGPYEQYF.

Only one count was recorded for this clone. The chain combines TRBV6-6 with TRBJ2-7, with TRBD1 identical over 7 bases. V was pared by 0 bases and J by 0 bases, with 5 bases of the junction left unmatched. CDR3 length: 16 amino acids. The germline V gene encodes CDR1 MNHNY and CDR2 SVGAGI (reference sequence). This chain's CDR3 is CASSYSRGGVSYEQYF. The DNA of the CDR3 is TGTGCCAGCAGTTACTCGAGAGGGGGCGTCTCCTACGAGCAGTACTTC.